This T cell receptor beta chain was observed in a study of T-cell reconstitution after alpha-beta-depleted transplantation in children. Germline V gene lookup returns CDR1 LNHDA and CDR2 SQIVND (reference sequence). The CDR3 loop spans 17 amino acids. The junction had 11 bases not matched to a gene; V was cut back by 5 bases and J by 3 bases. Preparation of the TCRbeta library used unique molecular identifiers. TCRdb analysed the PCR reads with MiXCR anew, one entry per CDR3 protein. The table lists about 98,000 distinct CDR3 sequences, approximately 5.4% of them singletons. This TCR was sampled from a female patient between 2 and 15 years old who had a stem cell transplant for Fanconi anemia, so the T cells may come from the graft donor. This specimen was PBMCs, mostly from graft donor cells, taken 60 days after TCRalphabeta/CD19-depleted stem cell transplant. This chain links TRBV19 with TRBJ2-7, with 12 bases matching TRBD2. The DNA of the CDR3 is TGTGCCAGTAGTGTCGGAGGACTAGCGGGATCATACTACGAGCAGTACTTC. Translation gives CASSVGGLAGSYYEQYF.